This T cell receptor beta chain was found in a study of follicular helper T cells after annual influenza vaccination. Study as a whole: For some subjects, blood spans the 2013-2014, 2014-2015 and 2015-2016 annual vaccinations.

Germline loops: CDR1 MDHEN, CDR2 SYDVKM. Deletions cut 6 bases from V and 3 bases from J, with 18 bases between. CDR3 size: 15 residues. The sample holds a few counts of this clone. The time point was: 2013-2014 season, 7 days after vaccination. Each time point used roughly 40 to 110 mL of blood. Here immunoSEQ multiplex PCR was the method, and the copy in TCRdb shows in-frame clones only, minus some. The repertoire holds about 5,100 clones, 89% seen once, with approximately 1.5% in the top ten. Sequenced here: CXCR5+ CD38- circulating T follicular helper cells from blood, sampled 7 days after influenza vaccination. Stated subset: circulating Tfh, non-naive CD4+CXCR5+PD-1+ (ICOS+CD38+ or ICOS-CD38-). This chain uses TRBV28 with TRBJ2-7; D may be TRBD2 (6 bases). The receptor's source is an adult who received the influenza vaccine. The CDR3 DNA reads as TGTGCCAGCAGCAACGGCGGGGCGAAAGGCTACGAGCAGTACTTC. As protein: CASSNGGAKGYEQYF.